Listed here are 8 T cell receptor beta chains from one sample, sequenced in a study of shared clonotypes between healthy human individuals. Sequencing used immunoSEQ multiplex PCR; TCRdb keeps in-frame clones, though not all of them. Of about 2 million clones listed, less than 95% are singletons. Naivety among CD8 cells was defined by CD45RO negativity and positive CCR7 selection, thereby excluding terminally differentiated effector memory CD45RA+ cells. The sequencing sample was made of naive CD8+ T cells sorted from blood. The receptors stem from a man between 18 and 29 years old in good health.

The V and J genes are TRBV7-9 and TRBJ2-3; TRBD2 matches 14 bases. Per the germline V gene, CDR1 is SEHNR and CDR2 is FQNEAQ (reference sequence). The ends lost 2 bases at V and 5 bases at J; junction bases unmatched: 6. CDR3 length equals 17 residues. The CDR3 sequence: CASSLPGLAGGLDTQYF. In DNA form, the CDR3 reads TGTGCCAGCAGCTTACCTGGACTAGCGGGGGGATTAGATACGCAGTATTTT.

The chain uses TRBV9 and TRBJ1-5; D gene unclear. This CDR3 is built from 12 residues. Looked up from germline, CDR1 is SGDLS and CDR2 is YYNGEE. V was pared by 6 bases and J by 3 bases, with 7 bases between. CDR3 amino acids: CASNPFNQPQHF. CDR3 in DNA: TGTGCCAGCAACCCTTTCAATCAGCCCCAGCATTTT.

J is TRBJ1-1 and V is TRBV27; D gene unclear. The germline V gene encodes CDR1 MNHEY and CDR2 SMNVEV (reference sequence). Between the trimmed V and J ends, which lost 2 bases and 4 bases, there was a span of 11 bases. This CDR3 is built from 14 residues. CDR3: CASSLRGYGTEAFF. Here the CDR3 DNA reads TGTGCCAGCAGTTTACGTGGGTACGGCACTGAAGCTTTCTTT.

The CDR3 protein is CASSSASDRGIYEQYF. The CDR3, as DNA: TGTGCCAGCAGCTCCGCCTCGGACAGGGGGATCTACGAGCAGTACTTC. The V gene is TRBV7-9, the J gene TRBJ2-7, with 10 bases lining up with TRBD1. Trimming cost V 4 bases and J 3 bases; bases outside gene matches: 9. This CDR3 comprises 16 residues. Germline lookup yields CDR1 SEHNR and CDR2 FQNEAQ (reference sequence).

This rearrangement joins TRBV13 to TRBJ2-1, with D hard to call. V gave up 1 base and J gave up 8 bases, with 3 bases separating them. This CDR3 is built from 11 residues. Germline loops: CDR1 PRHDT, CDR2 FYEKMQ (reference sequence). Here the CDR3 reads CASSLADEQFF. The CDR3 bases are TGTGCCAGCAGCTTAGCAGATGAGCAGTTCTTC.

As DNA, the CDR3 is TGTGCCAGCAGCGAATCCGGGACAGGGAAGAACACCGGGGAGCTGTTTTTT. It translates to CASSESGTGKNTGELFF. The J gene is TRBJ2-2, the V gene TRBV9; 9 bases fit TRBD1. V was clipped by 3 bases and J by 1 base; unmatched bases: 7. Germline V gene lookup returns CDR1 SGDLS and CDR2 YYNGEE. The length of the CDR3 is 17 residues.

This chain joins TRBV2 and TRBJ2-5; D possibly matches TRBD1 or TRBD2 (5 bases each). This CDR3 region has 13 residues. Germline loops: CDR1 SNHLY, CDR2 FYNNEI. Here the CDR3 reads CVALPRGQETQYF. CDR3 nucleotides: TGTGTGGCACTACCGAGGGGTCAAGAGACCCAGTACTTC.

The chain carries TRBV29-1 and TRBJ2-1, with 9 bases aligning to TRBD2. Germline V gene data show CDR1 as SQVTM and CDR2 as ANQGSEA. CDR3 size: 16 residues. V shed 1 base, J shed 6 bases, and the junction held 10 bases outside the gene matches. CDR3 region: CSVEGGVAGAGNEQFF. The CDR3 DNA follows: TGCAGCGTTGAAGGAGGAGTAGCGGGAGCTGGCAATGAGCAGTTCTTC.